This T cell receptor beta chain stems from a study of control samples from healthy donors and cancer patients. Measured with immunoSEQ multiplex PCR; TCRdb has only the in-frame clones, and not every one. The table shows some 45,000 clones, with around 93% occurring only once. Trimming took off 4 bases at V and 13 bases at J, with 8 bases between the two ends. The CDR3 totals 10 residues. The receptor was derived from a woman in her 40s with head and neck cancer. Sequenced sample: PBMCs. The chain recombines TRBV12-3 or TRBV12-4 with TRBJ2-1; D not resolved. CDR3 amino acids: CASSSGSQFF. The CDR3 DNA reads as TGTGCCAGCAGTTCCGGGTCACAGTTCTTC.